This record looks at one TCR beta chain sequence and its context. What it binds is not known. The data were obtained in a study of identical twins. Study-level points and caveats: Recombination models fit unrelated individuals' TCR alpha sharing but underestimated twins'.

Germline CDR1 and CDR2: LNHDA and SQIVND (reference sequence). This CDR3 spans 14 amino acids. V lost 1 base, J lost 5 bases, and 11 bases lay in between. TCRdb redid the calling of the 5' RACE reads with MiXCR, one entry per CDR3 protein. This sample yields approximately 500,000 distinct CDR3 sequences, of which 20% to 30% are seen a single time; approximately 2.9% belongs to the top ten. A further study also used this sample, focusing on T cells expressing NK-cell markers.

Sequencing input: CD4+ T cells sorted from blood. The receptor was isolated from a woman aged 18-29 years in good health. The chain recombines TRBV19 with TRBJ1-2; tentative D call: TRBD1 (6 bases). The CDR3 nucleotides are TGTGCCAGTAGTATAGGGACAGCCACTTATGGCTACACCTTC. Protein sequence: CASSIGTATYGYTF.